This TCR beta chain was sequenced for a study of memory CD4+ T cells and cytomegalovirus serostatus. The sort gate was single viable CD3+CD4+CD8-CD45RO+ cells for memory CD4+ T cells. Donors' CMV status reflects serum IgG against pp150, pp28, p38, p52. The length of the CDR3 is 13 residues. V lost 6 bases to trimming and J lost 5 bases, with 16 bases between them. Germline V gene sequence: CDR1 SQVTM, CDR2 ANQGSEA. Methods used by the authors: After removing out-of-frame reads, millions of distinct TCRbeta sequences remained. Some clones are missing from TCRdb's copy, which holds only in-frame ones; the method was immunoSEQ multiplex PCR. From that table come the V and J calls and clone size; the DNA was used to work out D and trimming. Among about 46,000 clones, under 80% were seen once, and the ten largest hold around 0.61%.

Sequenced material: memory CD4+ T cells from blood. The chain uses TRBV29-1 and TRBJ1-1; a possible D gene is TRBD1 (6 bases). The origin of this receptor is an adult in good health and CMV-seronegative. The CDR3, as DNA: TGCAGCGTGGGGGCAGGGGTGGGTACTGAAGCTTTCTTT. Its protein is CSVGAGVGTEAFF.